The entry below gives a single TCR beta chain sequence along with its context. Antigen specificity is unknown. Unmatched junction bases numbered 7, after V lost 8 bases and J lost 6 bases. The CDR3 is made up of 13 amino acids. Germline V gene sequence: CDR1 MNHEY, CDR2 SMNVEV (reference sequence). Vbeta (60) and Jbeta (13) primers were used in the PCR. Clones were read by immunoSEQ multiplex PCR, and TCRdb kept only the in-frame ones, dropping some. The table lists approximately 140,000 clones, 78% of them singletons. The data stem from a study of cytomegalovirus exposure and HLA in healthy donors. Study-level points and caveats: In a later analysis, at a false discovery rate of 0.05, 17,000 or so TCR beta sequences matched HLA alleles.

J is TRBJ2-1 and V is TRBV27, with 7 bases identical to TRBD2. The sequence derives from a woman between 40 and 55 years old in good health and CMV-seropositive. The sequenced sample was PBMCs. The CDR3 reads CASAWTSINEQFF. CDR3 nucleotides: TGTGCCAGCGCCTGGACTAGTATCAATGAGCAGTTCTTC.